Included here is one TCR beta chain sequence, with context. Assay used: immunoSEQ multiplex PCR; TCRdb lists only in-frame clones, some missing. This table has 55,000 to 80,000 clones, 90% appearing once. These data come from a study of T cell changes during pregnancy in multiple sclerosis. Germline trimming cut 6 bases from V and 4 bases from J; bases unmatched to any gene: 18. This CDR3 spans 18 amino acids. Germline V gene lookup returns CDR1 ENHRY and CDR2 SYGVKD. V usage is TRBV10-3 and J usage is TRBJ1-1; 9 nucleotides line up with TRBD1. The receptor was derived from a female donor in good health, enrolled as a control in a pregnancy study. Specimen: peripheral blood, collected after pregnancy. Here the CDR3 reads CAISDIVGTGREVTEAFF. The DNA for the CDR3 is TGTGCCATCAGCGACATTGTCGGGACAGGGAGGGAGGTCACTGAAGCTTTCTTT.